The T cell receptor beta chain under discussion was sequenced for a study of identical twins. Overall study results and limits: Weaker excess twin sharing was observed in beta out-of-frame sequences. Models predicted too little out-of-frame TCR alpha sharing in monozygotic twins.

TCRdb analysed the 5' RACE reads with MiXCR anew, one entry per CDR3 protein. The sample lists 600,000 to 700,000 distinct CDR3 sequences, about 20% occurring once. Germline lookup yields CDR1 SGDLS and CDR2 YYNGEE. J lost 5 bases, V lost 3 bases, and 12 bases had no gene match. This CDR3 spans 16 amino acids. This clonotype was counted between two and nine times. The antigen is not known. This sample also belongs to another study, concerning T cells expressing NK-cell markers. As that study records: Sequencing of TCR beta repertoires drew on sorted CD3+CD56+NKG2C+, CD3+CD56+NKG2C- and CD3+CD56-NKG2C+ T cells. The CD3+CD56-NKG2C+ fraction of several donors was likewise dominated by these clonotypes.

The chain employs TRBV9 and TRBJ2-3; 7 nucleotides align to TRBD1. This TCR derives from a woman under 30 in good health. The source material was PBMCs. The CDR3 nucleotides read TGTGCCAGCAGCGCCATTAGACAGGGTATAGGAGATACGCAGTATTTT. This codes for CASSAIRQGIGDTQYF.